This is a list of T cell receptor beta chains from one sample in a study of T cells in Graves' hyperthyroidism and ophthalmopathy. TCRdb reprocessed the multiplex PCR reads with MiXCR, giving one entry per CDR3 protein. Of about 350,000 distinct CDR3 sequences listed, about a sixth are singletons. The material sequenced was blood. Receptors were obtained from a woman between 35 and 50 years old with Graves' ophthalmopathy. CDR3s include the opening cysteine and the closing phenylalanine or tryptophan. The D gene is left open where the match is weak. Rows give clone size only sometimes, using once, few, many, or a class for an expanded clone.

TGTGCCAGCAGTTGGGACAGGGGAGAGGTATTCCAAGAGACCCAGTACTTC | CASSWDRGEVFQETQYF | TRBD1 | TRBJ2-5 | NA | TRBV12-3/TRBV12-4
TGTGCCAGCCTAGAGGCAACTAATGAAAAACTGTTTTTT | CASLEATNEKLFF | NA | TRBJ1-4 | few | TRBV28
TGTGCCAGCAGTTTCGGAGGACAGGGGTTAAAAGGCTACACCTTC | CASSFGGQGLKGYTF | TRBD1 | TRBJ1-2 | many | TRBV28
TGTGCCAGCAGCCGCCGACTAGCGGGATTCTACGAGCAGTACTTC | CASSRRLAGFYEQYF | TRBD2 | TRBJ2-7 | NA | TRBV27
TGTGCCAGCAGGGGAGCGGGAGTGACCTACGAGCAGTACTTC | CASRGAGVTYEQYF | TRBD2 | TRBJ2-7 | few | TRBV6-1
TGTGCCAGCAGCTACGGCCTGGCCGTGGGGGAGACCCAGTACTTC | CASSYGLAVGETQYF | NA | TRBJ2-5 | many | TRBV7-3
TGTGCCAGCAGCCCCCAACACAGGAGCTCCTACGAGCAGTACTTC | CASSPQHRSSYEQYF | NA | TRBJ2-7 | many | TRBV27
TGTGCCAGCAGCTTCGACTTTGGGAACTATGGCTACACCTTC | CASSFDFGNYGYTF | NA | TRBJ1-2 | many | TRBV5-4
TGCAGTGCTAGAGACCCCCCCGGGGAGACCCAGTACTTC | CSARDPPGETQYF | NA | TRBJ2-5 | many | TRBV20-1
TGTGCCAGCGGTTTAGAGGAGGGTATCCTGTACGAGCAGTACTTC | CASGLEEGILYEQYF | NA | TRBJ2-7 | many | TRBV12-3/TRBV12-4
TGTGCCACTCAATCGGCGTACTCCTACGAGCAGTACTTC | CATQSAYSYEQYF | NA | TRBJ2-7 | NA | TRBV12-3/TRBV12-4
TGTGCCAGCAGTTTAGCAGGGACTAGTGGACCATACGAGCAGTACTTC | CASSLAGTSGPYEQYF | TRBD2 | TRBJ2-7 | many | TRBV12-3/TRBV12-4
TGCAGTGCTAGACCCGACAGGGATCGCGGCAATGAGCAGTTCTTC | CSARPDRDRGNEQFF | TRBD1 | TRBJ2-1 | few | TRBV20-1
TGTGCCAGCAGGGGCTGGCGGGACAGTCCCTACGAGCAGTACTTC | CASRGWRDSPYEQYF | NA | TRBJ2-7 | many | TRBV12-3/TRBV12-4
TGCAGCGTCCTCCAGGGGGACATTCAGTACTTC | CSVLQGDIQYF | TRBD1 | TRBJ2-4 | many | TRBV29-1
TGCGCCAGCAGCTGGACAGATGCTAACTATGGCTACACCTTC | CASSWTDANYGYTF | NA | TRBJ1-2 | many | TRBV5-1
TGTGCCAGCAGTCGCCGGGGGGCCACTGAAGCTTTCTTT | CASSRRGATEAFF | NA | TRBJ1-1 | NA | TRBV2
TGTGCCAGCATCCAACAGGGAGTTAGCAATCAGCCCCAGCATTTT | CASIQQGVSNQPQHF | NA | TRBJ1-5 | NA | TRBV28
TGTGCCAGCAGTTTCACTCCGGGACAGGGGTTCTATGGCTACACCTTC | CASSFTPGQGFYGYTF | TRBD1 | TRBJ1-2 | many | TRBV28
TGTGCCAGCAGCGTTAGCCCCCAGGGGCGACTCTCCTACGAGCAGTACTTC | CASSVSPQGRLSYEQYF | NA | TRBJ2-7 | many | TRBV7-2
TGTGCCAGCACACCCGGGCGGGAGATCTCCTACGAGCAGTACTTC | CASTPGREISYEQYF | TRBD2 | TRBJ2-7 | many | TRBV6-2/TRBV6-3
TGTGCCAGCAGCATTACCACGGCCGGCTATGGCTACACCTTC | CASSITTAGYGYTF | NA | TRBJ1-2 | many | TRBV6-2/TRBV6-3
TGTGCCAGCAGCCAGGGTCGTGACAGACCCTACGAGCAGTACTTC | CASSQGRDRPYEQYF | NA | TRBJ2-7 | many | TRBV6-5
TGTGCCAGCAGCCCGGGGGACGGACGACAAGAGACCCAGTACTTC | CASSPGDGRQETQYF | NA | TRBJ2-5 | many | TRBV7-9
TGTGCCTGGAGTGTTGCCGGGGAGCTGGTTTTT | CAWSVAGELVF | NA | TRBJ2-2 | few | TRBV30
TGTGCCAGCAGAAGGACTCTTGAAGCTTTCTTT | CASRRTLEAFF | NA | TRBJ1-1 | few | TRBV12-3/TRBV12-4
TGTGCCAGCATCAAACAACTTGGGGGGTCCGGGACCCAGTACTTC | CASIKQLGGSGTQYF | NA | TRBJ2-5 | NA | TRBV6-1
TGTGCCAGCAACCCGACGGATAGCAATCAGCCCCAGCATTTT | CASNPTDSNQPQHF | NA | TRBJ1-5 | NA | TRBV6-2/TRBV6-3
TGTGCCAGGAAGATCGACAGGTACCACGAGCAGTACTTC | CARKIDRYHEQYF | NA | TRBJ2-7 | many | TRBV27
TGTGCCAGCAGTTCCCCAGGAGAGCACGAGCAGTACTTC | CASSSPGEHEQYF | NA | TRBJ2-7 | many | TRBV27
TGTGCCAGCCTTAGGCCCCCCTACGAGCAGTACTTC | CASLRPPYEQYF | NA | TRBJ2-7 | few | TRBV28